This T cell receptor beta chain was recovered during a study of T-cell memory formation after mild COVID-19. Trimming removed 0 bases at V and 6 bases at J, with 7 bases between. Germline V CDR1 and CDR2: SGDLS, YYNGEE. This CDR3 is built from 12 residues. At least ten counts were recorded for this clonotype. TCRdb re-derived calls from the 5' RACE reads in MiXCR, one entry per CDR3 protein. The sample shows a few hundred thousand distinct CDR3 sequences, around 17% of them seen only once. This TCR derives from a man between 18 and 35 years old who had mild COVID-19 (a few samples of this study predate the infection). Cell type and time point are not known. Sequenced material: PBMCs or a T cell subset sorted from them (not recorded which). The chain links TRBV9 to TRBJ2-7; unclear D gene. In DNA, the CDR3 is TGTGCCAGCAGCGTAGCTTTGGGCGAGCAGTACTTC. Amino acids: CASSVALGEQYF.